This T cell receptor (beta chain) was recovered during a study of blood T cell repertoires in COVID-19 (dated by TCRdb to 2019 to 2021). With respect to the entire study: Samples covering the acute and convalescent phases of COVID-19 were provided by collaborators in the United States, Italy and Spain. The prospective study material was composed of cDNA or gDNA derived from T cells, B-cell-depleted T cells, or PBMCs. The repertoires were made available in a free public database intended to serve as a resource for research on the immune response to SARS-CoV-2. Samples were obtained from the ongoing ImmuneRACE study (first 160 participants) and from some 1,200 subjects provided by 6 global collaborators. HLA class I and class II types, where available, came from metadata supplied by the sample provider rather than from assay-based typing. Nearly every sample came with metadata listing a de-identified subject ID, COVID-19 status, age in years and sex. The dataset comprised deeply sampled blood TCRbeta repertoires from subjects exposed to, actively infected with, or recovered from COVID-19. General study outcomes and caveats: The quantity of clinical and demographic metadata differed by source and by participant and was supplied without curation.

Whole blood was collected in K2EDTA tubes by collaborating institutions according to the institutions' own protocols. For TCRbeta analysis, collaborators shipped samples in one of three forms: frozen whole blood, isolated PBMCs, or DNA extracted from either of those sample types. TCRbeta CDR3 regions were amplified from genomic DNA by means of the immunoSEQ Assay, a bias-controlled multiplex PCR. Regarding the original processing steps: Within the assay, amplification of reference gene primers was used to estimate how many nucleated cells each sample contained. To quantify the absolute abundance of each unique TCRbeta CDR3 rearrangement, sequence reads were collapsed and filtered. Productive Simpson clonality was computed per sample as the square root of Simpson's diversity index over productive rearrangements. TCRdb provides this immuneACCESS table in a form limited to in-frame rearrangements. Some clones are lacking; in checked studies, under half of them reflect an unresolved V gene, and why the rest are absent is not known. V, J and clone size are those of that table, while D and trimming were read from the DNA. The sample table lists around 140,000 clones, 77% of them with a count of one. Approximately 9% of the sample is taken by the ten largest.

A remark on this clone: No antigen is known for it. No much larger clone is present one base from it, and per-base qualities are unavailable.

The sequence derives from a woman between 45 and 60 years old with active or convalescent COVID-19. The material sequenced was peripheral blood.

The CDR3 corresponds to CASSHPRRPGPRLAGGNEQFF. The nucleotides are TGCGCCAGCAGCCACCCACGGCGGCCCGGGCCTCGACTAGCGGGCGGAAATGAGCAGTTCTTC. The V gene is TRBV5-1 and the J gene is TRBJ2-1; TRBD2 matches 10 bases in the middle. Trimming removed 4 bases from V and 7 bases from J; the gene matches leave 26 bases unexplained. Reading from cysteine to phenylalanine, the CDR3 counts 21 amino acids. Just CDR3 DNA is preserved here, 63 bases in frame from base 1. CDR1 and CDR2 (SGHRS, YFSETQ) derive from the germline V gene.